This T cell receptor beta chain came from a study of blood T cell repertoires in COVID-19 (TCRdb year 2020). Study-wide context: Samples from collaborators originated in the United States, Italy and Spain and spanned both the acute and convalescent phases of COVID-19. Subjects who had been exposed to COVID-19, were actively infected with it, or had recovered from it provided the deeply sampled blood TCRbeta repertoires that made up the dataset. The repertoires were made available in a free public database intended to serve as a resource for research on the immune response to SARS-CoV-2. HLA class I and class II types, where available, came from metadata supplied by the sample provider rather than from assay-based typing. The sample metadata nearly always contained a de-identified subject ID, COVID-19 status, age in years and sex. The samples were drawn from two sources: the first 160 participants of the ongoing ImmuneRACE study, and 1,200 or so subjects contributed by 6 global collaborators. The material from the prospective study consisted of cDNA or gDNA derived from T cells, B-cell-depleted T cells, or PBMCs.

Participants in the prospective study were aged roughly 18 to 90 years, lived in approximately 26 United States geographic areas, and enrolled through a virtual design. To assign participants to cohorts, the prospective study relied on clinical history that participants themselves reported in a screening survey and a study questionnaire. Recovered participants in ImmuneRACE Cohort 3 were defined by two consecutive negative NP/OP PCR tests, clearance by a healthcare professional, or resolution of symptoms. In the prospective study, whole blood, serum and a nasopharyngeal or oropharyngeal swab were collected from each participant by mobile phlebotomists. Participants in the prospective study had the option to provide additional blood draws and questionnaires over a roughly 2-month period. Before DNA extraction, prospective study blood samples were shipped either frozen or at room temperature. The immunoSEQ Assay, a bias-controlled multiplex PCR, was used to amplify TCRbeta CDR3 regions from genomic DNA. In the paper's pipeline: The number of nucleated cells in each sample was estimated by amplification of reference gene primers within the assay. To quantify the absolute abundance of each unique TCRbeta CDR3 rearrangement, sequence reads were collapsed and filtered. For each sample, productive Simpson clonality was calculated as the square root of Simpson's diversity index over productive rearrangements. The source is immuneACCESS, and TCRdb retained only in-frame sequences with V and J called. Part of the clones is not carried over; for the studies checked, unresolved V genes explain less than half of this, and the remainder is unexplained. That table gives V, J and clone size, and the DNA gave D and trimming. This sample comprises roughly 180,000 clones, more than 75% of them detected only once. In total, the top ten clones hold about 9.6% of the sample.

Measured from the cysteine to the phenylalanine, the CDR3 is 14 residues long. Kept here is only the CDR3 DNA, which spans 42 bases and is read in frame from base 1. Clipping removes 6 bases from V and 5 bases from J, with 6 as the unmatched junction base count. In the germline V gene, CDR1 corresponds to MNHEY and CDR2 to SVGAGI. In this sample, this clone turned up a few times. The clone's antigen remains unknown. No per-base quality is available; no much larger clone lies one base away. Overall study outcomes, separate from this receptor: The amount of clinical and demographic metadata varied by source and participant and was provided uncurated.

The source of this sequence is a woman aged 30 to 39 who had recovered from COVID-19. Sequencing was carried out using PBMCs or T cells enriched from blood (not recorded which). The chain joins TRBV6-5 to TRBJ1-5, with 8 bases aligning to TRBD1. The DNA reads TGTGCCAGCAGGGCAGGGGGCAGAGATCAGCCCCAGCATTTT. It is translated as CASRAGGRDQPQHF.